Listed below are T cell receptor beta chains from one sample, sequenced in a study of blood T cell repertoires in COVID-19. Sequenced by immunoSEQ multiplex PCR; TCRdb stores in-frame clones only, minus some. The sample lists hundreds of thousands of clones, 90% seen once, with about 2.4% in the top ten. Sequenced sample: PBMCs or T cells enriched from blood (not recorded which). The origin of the receptors is a man in his 60s who had recovered from COVID-19. Both conserved end residues are part of each CDR3. A D gene is named only where the DNA matches it firmly. Some rows have no size entry. The others give once, few or many, or a class for an expanded clone.

J: TRBJ1-2; V: TRBV10-3; size: -; D: -; DNA: TGTGCCATCAGTGAGTCGCCGGTTAACTATGGCTACACCTTC; CDR3: CAISESPVNYGYTF
J: TRBJ1-1; V: TRBV11-2; size: -; D: -; DNA: TGTGCCAGCAGCTTCCGAACCGCATTTAGCACTGAAGCTTTCTTT; CDR3: CASSFRTAFSTEAFF
J: TRBJ1-5; V: TRBV6-1; size: -; D: -; DNA: TGTGCCAGCAGTGAAGCCGGAGTTAGCAATCAGCCCCAGCATTTT; CDR3: CASSEAGVSNQPQHF
J: TRBJ1-4; V: TRBV15; size: once; D: TRBD1; DNA: TGTGCCACCAGCAGGGGACAGAGCAATGAAAAACTGTTTTTT; CDR3: CATSRGQSNEKLFF
J: TRBJ2-7; V: TRBV3-1/TRBV3-2; size: -; D: -; DNA: TGTGCCAGCAGCCAAGCTATGCCCTACGAGCAGTACTTC; CDR3: CASSQAMPYEQYF
J: TRBJ1-2; V: TRBV29-1; size: -; D: TRBD1; DNA: TGCAGCGCCACAGGGGGCGAGAACTATGGCTACACCTTC; CDR3: CSATGGENYGYTF
J: TRBJ2-1; V: TRBV9; size: once; D: TRBD1; DNA: TGTGCCAGCAAAGTTGGGACAGGGGGTGGCGATGAGCAGTTCTTC; CDR3: CASKVGTGGGDEQFF
J: TRBJ2-1; V: TRBV19; size: -; D: -; DNA: TGTGCCAGTAGTATCGGAGGTGAGCAGTTCTTC; CDR3: CASSIGGEQFF
J: TRBJ2-1; V: TRBV5-4; size: once; D: -; DNA: TGTGCCAGCAGCCAAAAACGGTACAATGAGCAGTTCTTC; CDR3: CASSQKRYNEQFF
J: TRBJ2-2; V: TRBV7-9; size: once; D: -; DNA: TGTGCCAGCAGCCGCGGTATTGCGAACACCGGGGAGCTGTTTTTT; CDR3: CASSRGIANTGELFF
J: TRBJ2-1; V: TRBV10-1; size: -; D: TRBD2; DNA: TGCGCCAGCGCCTCCGGGACTAGCGGGAGCAATGAGCAGTTCTTC; CDR3: CASASGTSGSNEQFF
J: TRBJ2-1; V: TRBV6-5; size: -; D: TRBD1; DNA: TGTGCCAGCAGAACCGACAGGGGGCGAAATGAGCAGTTCTTC; CDR3: CASRTDRGRNEQFF
J: TRBJ1-3; V: TRBV11-2; size: -; D: -; DNA: TGTGCCAGCAGCTTAGCCCAGGGGACGATCACTGGAAACACCATATATTTT; CDR3: CASSLAQGTITGNTIYF
J: TRBJ2-7; V: TRBV6-5; size: -; D: -; DNA: TGTGCCAGCAGCAGTCACAGAATCTCCTACGAGCAGTACTTC; CDR3: CASSSHRISYEQYF
J: TRBJ2-3; V: TRBV29-1; size: -; D: TRBD2; DNA: TGCAGCGTCCGCCGTTTAGCGGGAGGGCCCAAGAGCACAGATACGCAGTATTTT; CDR3: CSVRRLAGGPKSTDTQYF